This T cell receptor beta chain was sequenced during a study of vaccination and CD4 T cells after COVID-19. Germline V gives CDR1 MRHNA, CDR2 SNTAGT. The CDR3 totals 14 residues. V shed 3 bases and J shed 6 bases, with 12 bases lying between them. This clonotype was seen more than once but under ten times. Its target is not known. The Oncomine TCR Beta short-read assay was applied to DNA of cultured CD4+ T cells. TCRdb itself ran the PCR reads through MiXCR, one entry per CDR3 protein. The sample holds over 7,000 distinct CDR3 sequences; roughly 52% are singletons and the top ten take about 37%. General study findings and limits: The median count of SARS-CoV-2-reactive clonotypes rose from roughly 21 to 40, not significantly. With convalescent patients, a median approximately 90% of reactive clones emerged solely after vaccination.

Treatment defined: roughly ten-day PBMC culture with coronavirus spike peptide pools or control peptides (ViraFEST assay). CD4+ T lymphocytes from the unexposed donor were collected before the COVID-19 pandemic (2011-2018). Culture of approximately 2.1 million PBMCs per well took place with around 10 IU/ml IL-2 and about 10 ug/ml peptide pools. This sequence originates from a human donor in good health. Sequences were obtained from CD4+ T cells from blood, cultured in vitro. This chain links TRBV6-4 with TRBJ1-5, with D possibly matching TRBD1 (5 bases). CDR3 region: CASSEGQEGQPQHF. DNA for the CDR3: TGTGCCAGCAGTGAGGGGCAGGAGGGTCAGCCCCAGCATTTT.